These 18 T cell receptor beta chains came from one sample sequenced in a study of cytomegalovirus exposure and HLA in healthy donors. PCR amplification relied on 60 Vbeta primers (plus 13 Jbeta primers). The protocol was immunoSEQ multiplex PCR, while the TCRdb copy is restricted to in-frame clones and leaves out a portion. The table has about 200,000 clones, roughly four fifths seen once; the top ten hold approximately 0.22%. The specimen was PBMCs. The receptor source for this set is a girl aged 2 to 9 in good health and CMV-seronegative.

The V gene is TRBV21-1, the J gene TRBJ1-1; TRBD1 is taken as the D call from the table, unchecked against the DNA. TRBV21-1 is noted as a pseudogene. The CDR3 totals 16 residues. CDR3 sequence reads: CASSPTRDRVDTEAFF. For the CDR3, the DNA is TGTGCCAGCAGTCCCACCCGAGACAGGGTGGACACTGAAGCTTTCTTT.

This chain joins TRBV19 and TRBJ2-6, with 7 bases that match TRBD2. The CDR3 sequence is 17 residues long. The ends lost 7 bases at V and 3 bases at J; junction bases unmatched: 12. Germline CDR1 LNHDA, CDR2 SQIVND (reference sequence). The CDR3 spells CASKPLAGDGGANVLTF. DNA of the CDR3: TGTGCCAGTAAACCCCTTGCGGGAGATGGTGGGGCCAACGTCCTGACTTTC.

The rearrangement links TRBV7-6 to TRBJ1-5; unclear D gene. V lost 5 bases to trimming and J lost 0 bases, with 5 bases between them. The CDR3 covers 13 residues. The germline gives CDR1 SGHVS, CDR2 FNYEAQ. This CDR3 is CASSINSNQPQHF. CDR3 sequence (DNA): TGTGCCAGCAGCATAAATAGCAATCAGCCCCAGCATTTT. Together with reference TRBV7-6 and TRBJ1-5, the CDR3 gives the full variable domain: GAGVSQSPRYKVTKRGQDVALRCDPISGHVSLYWYRQALGQGPEFLTYFNYEAQQDKSGLPNDRFSAERPEGSISTLTIQRTEQRDSAMYRCASSINSNQPQHFGDGTRLSIL.

This clone has more than one count but fewer than ten. The chain's CDR3 is CASSLGIGRQGVSGNTIYF. The CDR3 DNA sequence: TGTGCCAGCAGCTTAGGCATAGGCCGACAGGGCGTCTCTGGAAACACCATATATTTT. V and J are TRBV13 and TRBJ1-3; 7 bases are shared with TRBD1. In germline, CDR1 is PRHDT, CDR2 FYEKMQ (reference sequence). The CDR3 runs to 19 residues. V shed 0 bases and J 0 bases; nucleotides not matched to a gene: 11.

This clone has more than one count but fewer than ten. The chain has TRBV6-5 and TRBJ2-5; D gene unclear. Germline V gene lookup returns CDR1 MNHEY and CDR2 SVGAGI. Trimming removed 0 bases at V and 5 bases at J, with 7 bases between. The CDR3 is 13 residues long. The DNA for the CDR3 is TGTGCCAGCAGTTACTCATTTGCGGAGACCCAGTACTTC. Its protein product is CASSYSFAETQYF.

This clone was seen just once. This rearrangement joins TRBV19 to TRBJ2-2; 7 nucleotides agree with TRBD1. Germline V gives CDR1 LNHDA, CDR2 SQIVND (reference sequence). CDR3 length: 16 residues. J was trimmed by 2 bases and V by 8 bases; bases with no gene match: 11. The CDR3 region has the DNA TGTGCCAGTTTGCGGCACAGGGGTTCCAACACCGGGGAGCTGTTTTTT. Its translation is CASLRHRGSNTGELFF.

The chain recombines TRBV11-3 with TRBJ2-3; 7 nucleotides match TRBD1. From germline, CDR1 is SGHNT and CDR2 YENEEA. The CDR3 runs 14 residues. Trimming took 1 base from V and 4 from J; bases not matched to a gene: 2. This chain's CDR3 is CASSLGTGADTQYF. CDR3 in DNA: TGTGCCAGCAGCTTAGGGACAGGCGCAGATACGCAGTATTTT.

The chain links TRBV29-1 to TRBJ1-1, with 11 bases matching TRBD1. Germline V gene data show CDR1 as SQVTM and CDR2 as ANQGSEA. J gave up 6 bases and V 7 bases, and 4 bases lay outside the gene matches. This CDR3 spans 12 amino acids. The CDR3 spells CSARDRGAEAFF. DNA of the CDR3: TGCAGCGCCCGGGACAGGGGGGCTGAAGCTTTCTTT. Together with reference TRBV29-1 and TRBJ1-1, the CDR3 gives the full variable domain: SAVISQKPSRDICQRGTSLTIQCQVDSQVTMMFWYRQQPGQSLTLIATANQGSEATYESGFVIDKFPISRPNLTFSTLTVSNMSPEDSSIYLCSARDRGAEAFFGQGTRLTVV.

This clone occurred once. The chain recombines TRBV6-5 with TRBJ1-5; no reliable D call. Trimming pared 8 bases from V and 3 bases from J, leaving 11 bases between. The germline CDR1 and CDR2 sequences are MNHEY and SVGAGI. CDR3 length: 13 amino acids. Here the CDR3 DNA reads TGTGCCAGCTCCCAGCGGGACAATCAGCCCCAGCATTTT. It translates to CASSQRDNQPQHF.

V usage is TRBV7-9 and J usage is TRBJ1-1; tentatively, D is TRBD1 (5 bases). The CDR3 sequence is 15 residues long. From germline, CDR1 is SEHNR and CDR2 FQNEAQ (reference sequence). V lost 5 bases to trimming and J lost 2 bases, with 15 bases between them. The CDR3 sequence: CASSPGEGANTEAFF. CDR3 bases: TGTGCCAGCAGCCCGGGGGAAGGGGCTAACACTGAAGCTTTCTTT.

V and J are TRBV7-2 and TRBJ1-4; TRBD1 might be the D (6 bases). The germline V and J ends were trimmed by 3 bases and 8 bases, with 13 bases remaining between them. The CDR3 is 14 residues long. Germline CDR1 reads SGHTA; CDR2 reads FQGNSA. CDR3 sequence: CASSFRGFGEKLFF. The CDR3 nucleotides are TGTGCCAGCAGCTTCAGGGGATTTGGGGAAAAACTGTTTTTT.

The chain joins TRBV18 to TRBJ2-6, with D perhaps TRBD1 (5 bases). Germline V gene data show CDR1 as KGHSH and CDR2 as LQKENI. The CDR3 contains 14 residues. V lost 6 bases and J 1 base, leaving 7 bases between the germline ends. The CDR3 DNA reads as TGTGCCAGCTCCTCAGGGTCTGGGGCCAACGTCCTGACTTTC. Translated, it gives CASSSGSGANVLTF.

This chain connects TRBV11-1 to TRBJ2-5; 10 bases are shared with TRBD2. The CDR3 runs to 16 residues. In germline, CDR1 is SGHAT, CDR2 FQDESV (reference sequence). The V gene end was trimmed by 1 base and the J gene end by 11 bases; junction bases not matched to a gene: 13. The CDR3 nucleotides read TGTGCCAGCAGCTTAGGAAGACTAGCGGGTACAGAGGAGCAGTACTTC. It translates to CASSLGRLAGTEEQYF.

This chain links TRBV9 with TRBJ2-3; 7 nucleotides agree with TRBD2. Unmatched junction bases numbered 2, after V lost 3 bases and J lost 1 base. The CDR3 totals 14 residues. Germline V gene data show CDR1 as SGDLS and CDR2 as YYNGEE. The CDR3 loop is CASSASGGTDTQYF. CDR3 in DNA: TGTGCCAGCAGCGCGAGCGGGGGCACAGATACGCAGTATTTT.

The chain carries TRBV6-5 and TRBJ1-6, with D perhaps matching TRBD1 (5 bases). The ends were cut back, 11 bases at V and 8 bases at J, with 19 bases in the middle. Germline values: CDR1 MNHEY, CDR2 SVGAGI. The CDR3 is made up of 14 amino acids. CDR3 residues: CAAGYSQGHSPLHF. CDR3 nucleotide sequence: TGTGCCGCTGGTTACAGCCAGGGTCATTCACCCCTCCACTTT.

The J gene is TRBJ1-6, the V gene TRBV4-1; D may be TRBD1 (5 bases). This CDR3 is built from 16 residues. V gave up 5 bases and J gave up 7 bases, with 18 bases separating them. Germline V CDR1 and CDR2: MGHRA, YSYEKL. In DNA form, the CDR3 reads TGCGCCAGCAGCGCAAAAGAGGGGACTCGAAATTCACCCCTCCACTTT. It encodes CASSAKEGTRNSPLHF.

The chain recombines TRBV7-2 with TRBJ1-1; D ambiguous. The CDR3 has 13 amino acids. Germline assignment: CDR1 SGHTA and CDR2 FQGNSA. Trimming left V 7 bases short and J 5 bases short, with 14 bases between. The CDR3 spells CASNLQPGTEAFF. The CDR3 nucleotides are TGTGCCAGCAACCTTCAACCAGGAACTGAAGCTTTCTTT.

This chain joins TRBV7-9 and TRBJ2-1; 12 positions agree with TRBD2. The CDR3 loop spans 19 amino acids. Per the germline V gene, CDR1 is SEHNR and CDR2 is FQNEAQ (reference sequence). Trimming at V came to 10 bases and at J to 7 bases, leaving 23 bases not matched to a gene. CDR3: CATLQGRLAGGPWENEQFF. In nucleotides, the CDR3 is TGTGCCACCCTGCAGGGGCGCCTAGCGGGAGGGCCTTGGGAAAATGAGCAGTTCTTC.